This TCR beta chain was documented in a study of T cells in Graves' hyperthyroidism and ophthalmopathy. The CDR3 totals 14 residues. The V end was cut by 4 bases, the J end by 9 bases, with 18 bases between. CDR1 and CDR2 from the germline V gene are SNHLY and FYNNEI. TCR beta CDR3 regions were amplified from RNA transcripts. First-round RT-PCR with HTBI primers amplified the TCR CDR3 region. One entry per CDR3 protein, called by TCRdb with MiXCR from the multiplex PCR reads. In the table there are some 510,000 distinct CDR3 sequences, roughly 50% of which are singletons. The gene calls are TRBV2 and TRBJ2-5; possible D gene TRBD1, 5 bases. Sequences were obtained from peripheral blood or thyroid tissue (not recorded which). The receptor's source is a woman between 18 and 30 years old with Graves' hyperthyroidism. CDR3 loop: CASSVRQGNQPQYF. CDR3 DNA sequence: TGTGCCAGCAGTGTTCGTCAGGGCAATCAGCCCCAGTACTTC. Full variable domain (missing parts from reference TRBV2 and TRBJ2-5): EPEVTQTPSHQVTQMGQEVILRCVPISNHLYFYWYRQILGQKVEFLVSFYNNEISEKSEIFDDQFSVERPDGSNFTLKIRSTKLEDSAMYFCASSVRQGNQPQYFGPGTRLLVL.